The 18 T cell receptor beta chains presented below share a single source sample, sequenced in a study of blood T cells in healthy people across ages. Primers used in a second PCR of about 6 to 12 cycles were a sample-barcoded 5' primer and a J-beta primer mix. TCRdb independently ran MiXCR on the 5' RACE reads; one entry per CDR3 protein. The sample yields over 300,000 distinct CDR3 sequences, roughly half seen once. The sequencing input was blood. These receptors all come from a man in his 60s in good health.

The chain couples TRBV5-1 to TRBJ2-1; TRBD2 matches at 8 bases. The V and J ends lost 0 bases and 6 bases, in that order; junction bases with no gene match: 8. Per germline, CDR1 SGHRS and CDR2 YFSETQ. The CDR3 extends over 16 amino acids. As DNA, the CDR3 is TGCGCCAGCAGCTTGGTCAGCGGGAGCGGTTCCAATGAGCAGTTCTTC. Its protein product is CASSLVSGSGSNEQFF.

In its sample, this clonotype was seen many times. The V gene is TRBV7-9, the J gene TRBJ2-3; D gene uncertain. The V end was cut by 3 bases, the J end by 0 bases, with 10 bases between. Germline lookup yields CDR1 SEHNR and CDR2 FQNEAQ (reference sequence). There are 15 residues in the CDR3. The CDR3 sequence is CASSFWSSSTDTQYF. CDR3 DNA sequence: TGTGCCAGCAGCTTTTGGTCGTCTAGCACAGATACGCAGTATTTT.

This chain connects TRBV4-2 to TRBJ2-2, with D possibly matching TRBD2 (5 bases). CDR1 is LGHNA and CDR2 is YNFKEQ in the germline V gene. Trimming took off 7 bases at V and 0 bases at J, with 18 bases between the two ends. The CDR3 loop spans 17 amino acids. The CDR3 loop reads CASKELGAATNTGELFF. CDR3 coding DNA: TGTGCCAGCAAAGAATTGGGAGCGGCTACGAACACCGGGGAGCTGTTTTTT.

This chain connects TRBV20-1 to TRBJ2-1; 7 bases line up with TRBD2. The CDR3 runs to 15 residues. V lost 6 bases and J lost 6; bases outside the gene matches: 14. CDR1 DFQATT and CDR2 SNEGSKA come from the germline V gene (reference sequence). The CDR3 DNA follows: TGCAGTGCCCTGGGACTAATCCAGATCTGCAATGAGCAGTTCTTC. Its protein product is CSALGLIQICNEQFF.

The table lists this clonotype with a few counts. The chain combines TRBV18 with TRBJ2-3; TRBD1 agrees at 8 bases. The CDR3 length is 15 residues. Germline CDR1 and CDR2: KGHSH and LQKENI. The V and J ends lost 0 bases and 5 bases, in that order; junction bases with no gene match: 4. The CDR3 DNA follows: TGTGCCAGCTCACCACCCCAGGGGGCGCAAGATACGCAGTATTTT. It codes for CASSPPQGAQDTQYF.

This clonotype was seen ten or more times. The chain carries TRBV7-2 and TRBJ2-3; 7 bases fit TRBD2. The CDR3 is made up of 15 amino acids. The V and J ends lost 1 base and 3 bases, in that order; junction bases with no gene match: 4. The germline V gene encodes CDR1 SGHTA and CDR2 FQGNSA. The CDR3, as DNA: TGTGCCAGCAGCTTAGGTGGACTAGGGACAGATACGCAGTATTTT. Protein product: CASSLGGLGTDTQYF.

This chain links TRBV29-1 with TRBJ2-7; weak D call: TRBD1 (5 bases). V was shortened by 4 bases and J by 7 bases, with 11 bases between the two germline ends. Germline V gives CDR1 SQVTM, CDR2 ANQGSEA. This CDR3 contains 11 residues. CDR3 sequence: CSVGREVEQYF. CDR3 nucleotide sequence: TGCAGCGTTGGCAGGGAAGTTGAGCAGTACTTC.

The V call is TRBV6-2 or TRBV6-3, the J call TRBJ2-3; 7 nucleotides agree with TRBD2. Germline lookup yields CDR1 MNHEY and CDR2 SVGEGT. CDR3 length: 12 amino acids. Unmatched junction bases numbered 8, after V lost 7 bases and J lost 10 bases. CDR3 DNA: TGTGCCAGCACCCAGAGCGGGATGGCGCAGTATTTT. Encoded protein: CASTQSGMAQYF.

Points on this clonotype: A much larger clonotype is one base distant, so this may be a read error. The genes are TRBV6-5 and TRBJ2-5, with TRBD1 matching over 7 bases. This CDR3 has 14 amino acids. CDR1 and CDR2 (germline): MNHEY, SVGAGI. CDR3 region: CACSYTGTVREQYF. In DNA, the CDR3 is TGTGCCTGCAGTTACACAGGGACAGTGAGGGAGCAGTACTTC.

V usage is TRBV12-3 or TRBV12-4 and J usage is TRBJ1-2; D gene uncertain. V was shortened by 7 bases and J by 2 bases, with 23 bases between the two germline ends. The CDR3 length is 17 residues. CDR3 amino acids: CASTLSRAGGPNYGYTF. The CDR3 bases are TGTGCCAGCACCCTTAGCCGGGCAGGAGGCCCCAACTATGGCTACACCTTC.

This clonotype was observed a few times. The gene calls are TRBV6-2 or TRBV6-3 and TRBJ2-3; D remains ambiguous. Trimming shortened V by 5 bases and J by 8 bases, and 14 bases separated the two germline ends. The CDR3 sequence is 13 residues long. Germline values: CDR1 MNHEY, CDR2 SVGEGT. Here the CDR3 reads CASSPGALGTQYF. The CDR3 DNA reads as TGTGCCAGCAGTCCCGGAGCCTTGGGTACGCAGTATTTT.

The chain couples TRBV27 to TRBJ2-1; weak D call: TRBD2 (5 bases). Germline-derived CDR1 and CDR2 are MNHEY and SMNVEV (reference sequence). The CDR3 consists of 14 residues. V lost 3 bases and J lost 1, with 7 bases in between. CDR3 region: CASSFGVSYNEQFF. CDR3 bases: TGTGCCAGCAGTTTCGGGGTGTCCTACAATGAGCAGTTCTTC.

The chain links TRBV6-5 to TRBJ2-4; D not resolved. V lost 0 bases, J lost 4 bases, and 10 bases lay in between. From germline, CDR1 is MNHEY and CDR2 SVGAGI. The CDR3 has 15 residues. CDR3 sequence: CASSYSTGSKNIQYF. The CDR3 bases are TGTGCCAGCAGTTACTCTACGGGTAGTAAAAACATTCAGTACTTC.

This clonotype has more than one count but fewer than ten. The V gene is TRBV28, the J gene TRBJ2-3; 8 bases map to TRBD2. CDR3 size: 17 residues. CDR1 and CDR2 from the germline V gene are MDHEN and SYDVKM. J was trimmed by 0 bases and V by 4 bases; bases with no gene match: 9. CDR3 in DNA: TGTGCCAGCAGTTCCCCTTGGGCTAGCGGGAGCACAGATACGCAGTATTTT. Translation gives CASSSPWASGSTDTQYF.

The chain couples TRBV6-2 or TRBV6-3 to TRBJ2-2; 8 nucleotides line up with TRBD2. In germline, CDR1 is MNHEY, CDR2 SVGEGT. The CDR3 runs 15 residues. Unmatched junction bases numbered 7, after V lost 5 bases and J lost 5 bases. CDR3 DNA sequence: TGTGCCAGCAGTACCGGACTAGCCAAGACCGGGGAGCTGTTTTTT. It specifies CASSTGLAKTGELFF.

V gene TRBV20-1 combines with J gene TRBJ2-4; no definite D call. Trimming removed 6 bases at V and 0 bases at J, with 12 bases between. The CDR3 is 14 amino acids. Germline V gene data show CDR1 as DFQATT and CDR2 as SNEGSKA (reference sequence). Here the CDR3 reads CSALDGLAKNIQYF. The CDR3 DNA is TGCAGTGCCCTGGACGGTTTAGCCAAAAACATTCAGTACTTC.

The V and J genes are TRBV5-1 and TRBJ2-1, with a tentative D call TRBD2 (5 bases). The length of the CDR3 is 14 residues. The V end was cut by 0 bases, the J end by 8 bases, with 12 bases between. From germline, CDR1 is SGHRS and CDR2 YFSETQ. The CDR3 here is CASSLGSRSDEQFF. The CDR3 nucleotides read TGCGCCAGCAGCTTGGGGTCCCGTAGCGATGAGCAGTTCTTC.

CDR3: CSAEDPSGKPEQYF. For the CDR3, the DNA is TGCAGTGCTGAAGACCCCAGCGGGAAGCCCGAGCAGTACTTC. This chain connects TRBV20-1 to TRBJ2-7; TRBD2 aligns across 7 bases. With 5 bases clipped from V and 6 bases from J, the junction kept 13 bases outside the gene matches. Germline assignment: CDR1 DFQATT and CDR2 SNEGSKA (reference sequence). CDR3 length equals 14 residues.